This T cell receptor (beta chain) comes out of a study of post-analysis software for immune sequencing data. Study details: Disease courses included relapsing-remitting, secondary progressive and progressive-relapsing multiple sclerosis. Overall study results and limits: Multiple sclerosis patients showed significantly lower normalized Chao1 diversity than controls did. TRBV segments more frequent in patients than in controls numbered roughly 5 and included TRBV5-6, TRBV5-1 and TRBV20-1.

There are 15 residues in the CDR3. Losses at the gene ends were 8 bases for V and 2 bases for J; bases not matched to a gene: 8. In germline, CDR1 is DFQATT, CDR2 SNEGSKA (reference sequence). This clonotype appeared a few times. What it recognizes is unknown. TCR beta cDNA libraries included unique molecular identifiers. The yield from about 1 to 10 million T cells was some 500,000 cDNA molecules in total. Using its own MiXCR run on the PCR reads, TCRdb lists one record per CDR3 protein. The table shows about 160,000 distinct CDR3 sequences, with 30% to 45% occurring only once. This material consisted of blood, taken after autologous hematopoietic stem cell transplantation. The chain carries TRBV20-1 and TRBJ2-1; 11 bases match TRBD2. The clonotype was recovered from a girl aged 10-17 years with multiple sclerosis. The DNA of the CDR3 is TGCAGTCCATATCTGACTAGCGGGACCTACAATGAGCAGTTCTTC. It yields the protein CSPYLTSGTYNEQFF.